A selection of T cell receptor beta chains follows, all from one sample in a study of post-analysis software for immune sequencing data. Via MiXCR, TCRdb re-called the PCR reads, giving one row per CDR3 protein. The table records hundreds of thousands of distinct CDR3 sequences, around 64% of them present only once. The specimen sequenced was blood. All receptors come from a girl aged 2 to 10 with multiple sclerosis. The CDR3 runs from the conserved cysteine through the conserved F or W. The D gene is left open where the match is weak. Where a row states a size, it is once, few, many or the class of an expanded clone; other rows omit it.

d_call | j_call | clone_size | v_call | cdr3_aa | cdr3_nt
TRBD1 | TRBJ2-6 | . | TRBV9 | CASMHGTGSGANVLTF | TGTGCCAGCATGCATGGGACAGGCTCTGGGGCCAACGTCCTGACTTTC
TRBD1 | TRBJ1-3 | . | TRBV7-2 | CASSTGQANTIYF | TGTGCCAGCAGCACGGGACAGGCAAACACCATATATTTT
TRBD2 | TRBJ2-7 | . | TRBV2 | CASSGGSGLVGYEQYF | TGTGCCAGCAGTGGGGGCTCTGGACTAGTCGGCTACGAGCAGTACTTC
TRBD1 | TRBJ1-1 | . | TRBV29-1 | CSVDGQGNAEAFF | TGCAGCGTTGACGGACAGGGGAACGCTGAAGCTTTCTTT
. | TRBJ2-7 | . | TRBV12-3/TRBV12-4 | CASSFGQFSYEQYF | TGTGCCAGCAGTTTCGGACAGTTTTCCTACGAGCAGTACTTC
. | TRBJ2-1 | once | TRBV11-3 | CASSPRLDLEQFF | TGTGCCAGCAGCCCTCGACTAGATCTTGAGCAGTTCTTC
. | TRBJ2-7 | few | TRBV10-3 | CAISETAEQYF | TGTGCCATCAGTGAGACAGCTGAGCAGTACTTC
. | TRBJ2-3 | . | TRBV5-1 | CASSPGAPTDTQYF | TGCGCCAGCAGCCCAGGGGCACCCACAGATACGCAGTATTTT
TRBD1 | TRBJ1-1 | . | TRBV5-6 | CASSTGQGLPEAFF | TGTGCCAGCAGCACCGGACAGGGGCTCCCTGAAGCTTTCTTT
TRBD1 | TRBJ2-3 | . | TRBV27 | CASSPDRSTDTQYF | TGTGCCAGCAGCCCGGACAGGAGCACAGATACGCAGTATTTT
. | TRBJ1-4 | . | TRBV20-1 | CSARDLMAAITNEKLFF | TGCAGTGCTAGAGATCTTATGGCCGCCATAACAAATGAAAAACTGTTTTTT
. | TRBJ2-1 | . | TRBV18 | CASSPTWDSYNEQFF | TGTGCCAGCTCACCAACCTGGGACTCCTACAATGAGCAGTTCTTC
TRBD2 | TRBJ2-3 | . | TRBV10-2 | CASTGLAGGRHSTDTQYF | TGCGCCAGCACGGGACTAGCGGGGGGGCGTCACAGCACAGATACGCAGTATTTT
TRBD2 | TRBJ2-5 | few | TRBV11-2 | CASSLVGGGAQETQYF | TGTGCCAGCAGCTTAGTTGGCGGGGGGGCTCAAGAGACCCAGTACTTC
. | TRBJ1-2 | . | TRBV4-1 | CASSQDRTDYGYTF | TGCGCCAGCAGCCAAGATAGAACAGATTATGGCTACACCTTC
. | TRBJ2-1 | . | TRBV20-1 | CSAIQGSSYNEQFF | TGCAGTGCTATACAGGGCAGCTCCTACAATGAGCAGTTCTTC
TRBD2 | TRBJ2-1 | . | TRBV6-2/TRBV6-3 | CASRGVGLGNDEQFF | TGTGCCAGCAGGGGCGTGGGACTAGGGAATGATGAGCAGTTCTTC
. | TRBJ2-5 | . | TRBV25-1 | CASSEYGILQETQYF | TGTGCCAGCAGTGAGTACGGGATTCTTCAAGAGACCCAGTACTTC
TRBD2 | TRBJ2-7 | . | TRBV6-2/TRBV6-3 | CASSRPSGGAYEQYF | TGTGCCAGCAGTCGTCCTAGCGGGGGGGCCTACGAGCAGTACTTC
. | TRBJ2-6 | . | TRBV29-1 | CSVVAGAGANVLTF | TGCAGCGTTGTAGCAGGTGCTGGGGCCAACGTCCTGACTTTC
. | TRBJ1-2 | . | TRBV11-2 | CASSLQLDSDGYTF | TGTGCCAGCAGCCTGCAGTTGGACAGCGATGGCTACACCTTC
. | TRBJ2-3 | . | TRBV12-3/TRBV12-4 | CASSLTVTGALTDTQYF | TGTGCCAGCAGTTTAACAGTAACAGGTGCCCTCACAGATACGCAGTATTTT
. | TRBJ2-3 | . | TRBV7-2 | CASSPEGPKDTQYF | TGTGCCAGCAGCCCAGAGGGACCGAAAGATACGCAGTATTTT
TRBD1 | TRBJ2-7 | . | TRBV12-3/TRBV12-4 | CASSLPTGEEAQYF | TGTGCCAGCAGCCTACCCACAGGGGAAGAAGCCCAGTACTTC
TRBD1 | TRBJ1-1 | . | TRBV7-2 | CASSLAHRGEPEAFF | TGTGCCAGCAGCTTAGCGCACAGGGGGGAACCTGAAGCTTTCTTT
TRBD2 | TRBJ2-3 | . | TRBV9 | CASSVDPAGEDTQYF | TGTGCCAGCAGCGTAGACCCAGCGGGAGAGGATACGCAGTATTTT
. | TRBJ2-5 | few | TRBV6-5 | CASKGVEGEETQYF | TGTGCCAGCAAGGGGGTGGAGGGGGAAGAGACCCAGTACTTC
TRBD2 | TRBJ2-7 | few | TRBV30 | CAWRLAGGRYEQYF | TGTGCCTGGAGGCTAGCGGGCGGCCGCTACGAGCAGTACTTC
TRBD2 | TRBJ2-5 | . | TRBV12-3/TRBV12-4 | CASSLGSGSGETQYF | TGTGCCAGCAGTTTGGGTAGCGGGAGCGGAGAGACCCAGTACTTC
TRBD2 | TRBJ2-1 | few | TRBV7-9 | CASSLGRGGPSYNEQFF | TGTGCCAGCAGCTTAGGGCGGGGAGGGCCCTCCTACAATGAGCAGTTCTTC
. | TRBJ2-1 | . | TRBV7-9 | CASSPARGFTLNEQFF | TGTGCCAGCAGTCCAGCTAGAGGGTTCACTTTGAATGAGCAGTTCTTC
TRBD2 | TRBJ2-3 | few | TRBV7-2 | CASSLSSSGGSTDTQYF | TGTGCCAGCAGCTTAAGTTCTAGCGGGGGAAGCACAGATACGCAGTATTTT
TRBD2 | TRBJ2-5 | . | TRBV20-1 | CSARDPAGASETQYF | TGCAGTGCTAGAGATCCAGCGGGGGCCTCAGAGACCCAGTACTTC
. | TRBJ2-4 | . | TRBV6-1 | CASPPEGLAKNIQYF | TGTGCCAGCCCGCCGGAGGGCCTAGCCAAAAACATTCAGTACTTC
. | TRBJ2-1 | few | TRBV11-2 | CASSLKTAGVEQFF | TGTGCCAGCAGCTTAAAAACCGCAGGGGTTGAGCAGTTCTTC
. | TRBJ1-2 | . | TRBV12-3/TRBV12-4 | CASSPRDGYTF | TGTGCCAGCAGTCCGCGGGATGGCTACACCTTC
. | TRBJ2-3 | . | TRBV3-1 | CASSQGCDTQYF | TGTGCCAGCAGCCAAGGGTGTGATACGCAGTATTTT
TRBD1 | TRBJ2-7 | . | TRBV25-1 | CASSGGTGGIGYEQYF | TGTGCCAGCAGTGGCGGGACAGGGGGCATAGGGTACGAGCAGTACTTC
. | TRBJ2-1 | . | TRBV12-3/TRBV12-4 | CASRTPGALYNEQFF | TGTGCCAGCAGGACACCAGGGGCGCTCTACAATGAGCAGTTCTTC
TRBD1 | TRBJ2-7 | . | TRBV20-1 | CSATRGLDEQYF | TGCAGTGCTACCAGGGGGCTCGACGAGCAGTACTTC
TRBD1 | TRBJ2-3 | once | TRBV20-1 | CSVEGTGNTDTQYF | TGCAGTGTGGAAGGGACAGGGAACACAGATACGCAGTATTTT
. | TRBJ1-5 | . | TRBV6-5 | CASSYSDPYIDDQPQHF | TGTGCCAGCAGTTACTCCGATCCCTACATTGACGACCAGCCCCAGCATTTT
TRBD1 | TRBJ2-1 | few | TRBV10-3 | CAISDRGQATDNEQFF | TGTGCCATCAGTGATCGGGGACAGGCGACCGACAATGAGCAGTTCTTC
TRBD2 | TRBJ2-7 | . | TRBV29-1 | CSVERLAGVGTYEQYF | TGCAGCGTTGAAAGACTAGCGGGAGTAGGGACCTACGAGCAGTACTTC
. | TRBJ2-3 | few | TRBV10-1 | CASSPRTSRSTDTQYF | TGCGCCAGCAGTCCCCGCACCTCGCGGAGCACAGATACGCAGTATTTT
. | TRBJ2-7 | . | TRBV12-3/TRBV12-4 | CASSLFRGTAPSYEQYF | TGTGCCAGCAGTTTATTCCGCGGGACAGCACCCTCCTACGAGCAGTACTTC
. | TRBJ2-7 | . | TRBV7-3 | CASRGGGPREQYF | TGTGCCAGCCGGGGAGGAGGCCCCCGCGAGCAGTACTTC
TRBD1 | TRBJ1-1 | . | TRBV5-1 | CASSLPTGAAEAFF | TGCGCCAGCAGCTTACCGACAGGGGCGGCCGAAGCTTTCTTT
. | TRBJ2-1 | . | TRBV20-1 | CSARETHEEFF | TGCAGTGCTAGGGAAACTCACGAGGAGTTCTTC
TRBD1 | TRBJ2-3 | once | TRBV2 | CASRDRGVPFDTQYF | TGTGCCAGCAGGGACAGGGGAGTACCTTTCGATACGCAGTATTTT
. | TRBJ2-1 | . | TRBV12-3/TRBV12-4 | CASVPRASPYNEQFF | TGTGCCAGCGTTCCCCGGGCTAGTCCCTACAATGAGCAGTTCTTC
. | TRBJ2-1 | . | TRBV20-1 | CSAYDNEQFF | TGCAGTGCTTATGACAATGAGCAGTTCTTC
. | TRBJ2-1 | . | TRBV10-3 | CATHPIGRGSYNEQFF | TGTGCCACACACCCCATTGGCCGGGGCTCCTACAATGAGCAGTTCTTC
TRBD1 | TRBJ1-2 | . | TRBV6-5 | CASSLDRVANYGYTF | TGTGCCAGCAGCCTTGACAGGGTAGCTAACTATGGCTACACCTTC
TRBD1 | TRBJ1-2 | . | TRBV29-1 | CSVEGTVYGYTF | TGCAGCGTTGAGGGGACAGTCTATGGCTACACCTTC
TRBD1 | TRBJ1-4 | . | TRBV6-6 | CASSYSGGGGEGEKLFF | TGTGCCAGCAGTTACTCGGGTGGAGGGGGCGAGGGTGAAAAACTGTTTTTT
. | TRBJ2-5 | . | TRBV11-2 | CASSPGQKETQYF | TGTGCCAGCAGCCCTGGACAGAAAGAGACCCAGTACTTC